The text below deals with one T cell receptor beta chain. The V gene end was trimmed by 6 bases and the J gene end by 6 bases; junction bases not matched to a gene: 7. CDR3 length equals 14 residues. Germline V gene sequence: CDR1 LNHDA, CDR2 SQIVND (reference sequence). The entry originates in a study of blood T cell repertoires in COVID-19. Study-level background: Both acute and convalescent COVID-19 samples were obtained from the United States, Italy and Spain. PBMCs, B-cell-depleted T cells, or T cells provided the cDNA or gDNA that made up the material.

In the study's own analysis: Amplification of reference gene primers provided the estimated nucleated cell counts. Sequencing used immunoSEQ multiplex PCR; TCRdb keeps in-frame clones, though not all of them. V, J and clone size reflect that table, while D and trimming were determined from the DNA. The sample has 25,000 to 35,000 clones; 70% to 90% are singletons. Sequenced sample: peripheral blood. This sequence originates from a human donor in a cohort sampled during active COVID-19. This chain links TRBV19 with TRBJ2-2, with 7 bases lining up with TRBD1. CDR3 DNA: TGTGCCAGTAGCCCAACAGGGGACCCCGGGGAGCTGTTTTTT. It is translated as CASSPTGDPGELFF.